This TCR beta chain is drawn from a study of cytomegalovirus exposure and HLA in healthy donors. Study as a whole: A later analysis reported the same platform for the roughly 120 validation repertoires and the roughly 630 first-cohort repertoires.

CDR1 is LGHNA and CDR2 is YSLEER in the germline V gene. Including both end residues, the CDR3 is 20 amino acids long. Note on this clone: It is unclear where the CDR3 begins or ends on the DNA, so no DNA is shown, and the CDR3 is as TCRdb lists it.

Produced via immunoSEQ multiplex PCR; TCRdb's table is partial and in-frame only. The table has around 170,000 clones, about 88% seen once. The source of this sequence is a man aged 18 to 35 in good health and CMV-seronegative. The V gene is TRBV4-3, the J gene TRBJ2-3; the table gives TRBD2 as D, unverified against the DNA. The sequencing sample was made of PBMCs. The CDR3 region is CASRPGRGGPTQGTQIRSIF.